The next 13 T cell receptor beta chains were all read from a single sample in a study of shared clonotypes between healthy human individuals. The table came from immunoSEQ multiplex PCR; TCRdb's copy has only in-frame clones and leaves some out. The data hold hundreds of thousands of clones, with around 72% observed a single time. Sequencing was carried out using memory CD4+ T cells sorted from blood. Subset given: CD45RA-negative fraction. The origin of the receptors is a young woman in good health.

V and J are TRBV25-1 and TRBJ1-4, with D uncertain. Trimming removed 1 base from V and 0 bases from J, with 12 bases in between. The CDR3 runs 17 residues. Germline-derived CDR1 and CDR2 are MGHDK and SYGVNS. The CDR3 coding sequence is TGTGCCAGCAGTGAATTGAAAGGGAGAGCAACTAATGAAAAACTGTTTTTT. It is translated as CASSELKGRATNEKLFF. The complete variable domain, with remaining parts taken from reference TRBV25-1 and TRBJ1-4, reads EADIYQTPRYLVIGTGKKITLECSQTMGHDKMYWYQQDPGMELHLIHYSYGVNSTEKGDLSSESTVSRIRTEHFPLTLESARPSHTSQYLCASSELKGRATNEKLFFGSGTQLSVL.

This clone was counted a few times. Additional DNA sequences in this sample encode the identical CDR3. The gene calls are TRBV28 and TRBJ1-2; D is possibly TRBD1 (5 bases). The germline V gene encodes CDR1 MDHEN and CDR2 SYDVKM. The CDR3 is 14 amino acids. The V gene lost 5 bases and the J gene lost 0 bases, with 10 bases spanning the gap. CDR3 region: CASSPPTANYGYTF. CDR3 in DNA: TGTGCCAGCAGTCCCCCGACAGCTAACTATGGCTACACCTTC.

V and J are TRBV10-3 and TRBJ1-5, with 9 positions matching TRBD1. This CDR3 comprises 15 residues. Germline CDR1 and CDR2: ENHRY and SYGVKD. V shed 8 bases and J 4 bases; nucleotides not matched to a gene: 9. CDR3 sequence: CAIGRGTGRNQPQHF. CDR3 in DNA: TGTGCCATCGGAAGAGGGACAGGGAGAAATCAGCCCCAGCATTTT.

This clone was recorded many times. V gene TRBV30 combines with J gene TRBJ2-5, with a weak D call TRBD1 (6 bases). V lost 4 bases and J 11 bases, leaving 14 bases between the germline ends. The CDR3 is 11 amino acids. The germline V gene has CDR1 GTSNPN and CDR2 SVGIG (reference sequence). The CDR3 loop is CAWTDRWEQYF. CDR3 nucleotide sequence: TGTGCCTGGACGGACAGATGGGAGCAGTACTTC.

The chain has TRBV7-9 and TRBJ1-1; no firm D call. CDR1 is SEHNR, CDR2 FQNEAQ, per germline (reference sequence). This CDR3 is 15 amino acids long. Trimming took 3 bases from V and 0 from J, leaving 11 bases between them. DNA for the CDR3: TGTGCCAGCAGCTTTAATTCAGTTATGAACACTGAAGCTTTCTTT. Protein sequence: CASSFNSVMNTEAFF.

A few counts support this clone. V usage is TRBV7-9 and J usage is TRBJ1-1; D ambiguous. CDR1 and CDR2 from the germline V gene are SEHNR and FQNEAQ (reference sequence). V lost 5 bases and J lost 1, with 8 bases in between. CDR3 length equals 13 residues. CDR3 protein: CASSQGRNTEAFF. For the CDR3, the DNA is TGTGCCAGCAGCCAAGGAAGGAACACTGAAGCTTTCTTT.

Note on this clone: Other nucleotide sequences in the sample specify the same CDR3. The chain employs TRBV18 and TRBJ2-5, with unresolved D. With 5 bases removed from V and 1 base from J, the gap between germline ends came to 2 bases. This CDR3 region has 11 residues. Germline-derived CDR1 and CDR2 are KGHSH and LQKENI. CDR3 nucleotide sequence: TGTGCCAGCTCAGTCCAAGAGACCCAGTACTTC. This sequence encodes CASSVQETQYF.

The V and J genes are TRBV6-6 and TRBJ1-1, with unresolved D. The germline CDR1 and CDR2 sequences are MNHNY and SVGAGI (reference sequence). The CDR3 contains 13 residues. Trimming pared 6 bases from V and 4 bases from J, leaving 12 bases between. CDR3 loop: CASSPNSRTEAFF. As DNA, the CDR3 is TGTGCCAGCAGCCCCAATTCGCGCACTGAAGCTTTCTTT.

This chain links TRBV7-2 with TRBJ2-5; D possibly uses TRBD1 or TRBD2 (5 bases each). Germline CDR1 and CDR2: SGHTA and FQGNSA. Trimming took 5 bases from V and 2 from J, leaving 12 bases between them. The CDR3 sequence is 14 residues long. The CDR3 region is CASSPMGVQETQYF. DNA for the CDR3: TGTGCCAGCAGCCCGATGGGGGTTCAAGAGACCCAGTACTTC.

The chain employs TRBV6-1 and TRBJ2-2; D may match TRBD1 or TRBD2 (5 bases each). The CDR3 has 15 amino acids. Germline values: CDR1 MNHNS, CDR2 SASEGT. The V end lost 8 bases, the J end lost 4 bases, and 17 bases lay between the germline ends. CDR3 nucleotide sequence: TGTGCCAGCCTGGAGAGGGGTGAGGTCACCGGGGAGCTGTTTTTT. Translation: CASLERGEVTGELFF.

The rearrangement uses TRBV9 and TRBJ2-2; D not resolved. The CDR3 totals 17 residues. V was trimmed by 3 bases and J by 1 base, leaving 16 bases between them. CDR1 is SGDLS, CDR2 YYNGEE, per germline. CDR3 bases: TGTGCCAGCAGCGCCCCGCCGGGCGTCGGGAACACCGGGGAGCTGTTTTTT. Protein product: CASSAPPGVGNTGELFF.

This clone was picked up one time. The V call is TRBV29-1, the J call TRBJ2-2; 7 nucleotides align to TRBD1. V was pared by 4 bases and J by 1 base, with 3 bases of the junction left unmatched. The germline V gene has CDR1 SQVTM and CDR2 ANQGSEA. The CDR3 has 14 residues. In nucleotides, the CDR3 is TGCAGCGTTGGCCGGACAGGGAACACCGGGGAGCTGTTTTTT. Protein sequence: CSVGRTGNTGELFF.

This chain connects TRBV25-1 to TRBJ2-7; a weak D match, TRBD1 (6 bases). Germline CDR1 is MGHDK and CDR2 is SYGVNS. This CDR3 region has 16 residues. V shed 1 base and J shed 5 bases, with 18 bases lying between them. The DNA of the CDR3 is TGTGCCAGCAGTGAATCAGAGGGGACACTCCATCACGAGCAGTACTTC. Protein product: CASSESEGTLHHEQYF.